The 29 T cell receptor beta chains in this list originate from one sample, sequenced in a study of T-cell memory formation after mild COVID-19. TCRdb fed the 5' RACE reads into MiXCR, producing one record per CDR3 protein. Of more than 70,000 distinct CDR3 sequences in the sample, 14% were seen once. Material: PBMCs or a T cell subset sorted from them (not recorded which). The receptors derive from an adult woman who had mild COVID-19 (a few samples of this study predate the infection). Cell type and time point are not known.

This clonotype was detected only a few times. The chain uses TRBV7-6 and TRBJ2-7; D call uncertain. CDR3 length: 15 amino acids. Deletions cut 5 bases from V and 0 bases from J, with 14 bases between. Germline values: CDR1 SGHVS, CDR2 FNYEAQ. The CDR3 reads CASSAALGLSYEQYF. The CDR3 nucleotides are TGTGCCAGCAGCGCAGCCCTGGGCCTCTCCTACGAGCAGTACTTC.

This clonotype was seen more than once but under ten times. The chain uses TRBV7-9 and TRBJ2-2; 7 positions match TRBD1. Germline V lookup: CDR1 SEHNR, CDR2 FQNEAQ (reference sequence). Trimming took 4 bases from V and 0 from J; bases not matched to a gene: 2. The CDR3 covers 15 residues. The CDR3 nucleotides are TGTGCCAGCAGCTCGACAGGGCCGAACACCGGGGAGCTGTTTTTT. Translating gives CASSSTGPNTGELFF.

This chain links TRBV12-3 or TRBV12-4 with TRBJ2-5, with TRBD2 matching 8 bases. The CDR3 has 16 residues. The V segment lost 3 bases and the J segment 1 base; nucleotides outside the gene matches: 7. The chain's CDR3 is CASSFSTSGFQETQYF. The CDR3 region has the DNA TGTGCCAGCAGTTTCTCTACTAGCGGCTTCCAAGAGACCCAGTACTTC.

This clonotype showed up just a few times. The V and J genes are TRBV4-3 and TRBJ2-7, with 9 bases aligning to TRBD2. J was trimmed by 0 bases and V by 1 base; bases with no gene match: 19. Germline-derived CDR1 and CDR2 are LGHNA and YSLEER. This CDR3 spans 21 amino acids. CDR3 sequence: CASSQVHPQILAGPSSYEQYF. The DNA for the CDR3 is TGCGCCAGCAGCCAAGTTCACCCTCAAATCCTAGCGGGGCCTAGCTCCTACGAGCAGTACTTC.

This clonotype was seen at least ten times. The V and J genes are TRBV15 and TRBJ2-1; D unresolved. The germline CDR1 and CDR2 sequences are LNHNV and YYDKDF (reference sequence). The V end was cut by 5 bases, the J end by 5 bases, with 13 bases between. The CDR3 has 14 residues. Written as DNA, the CDR3 is TGTGCCACCAGCGCAAGACACCGCGACAATGAGCAGTTCTTC. This sequence encodes CATSARHRDNEQFF.

This clonotype was counted ten times or more. CDR3 loop: CASSPDASGHNEQFF. The CDR3 region has the DNA TGTGCCAGCAGCCCCGACGCTAGCGGACACAATGAGCAGTTCTTC. This sequence joins TRBV6-4 and TRBJ2-1; TRBD2 matches at 7 bases. Germline V gene sequence: CDR1 MRHNA, CDR2 SNTAGT. This CDR3 has 15 residues. V was pared by 6 bases and J by 5 bases, with 10 bases of the junction left unmatched.

The CDR3 here is CASSSPGLAGNNEQFF. The CDR3 DNA is TGTGCCAGCAGTTCGCCGGGACTAGCGGGGAACAATGAGCAGTTCTTC. This chain joins TRBV27 and TRBJ2-1, with 13 nucleotides matching TRBD2. This CDR3 is built from 16 residues. Trimming removed 4 bases from V and 5 bases from J; junction bases left unmatched: 5. CDR1 and CDR2 (germline): MNHEY, SMNVEV (reference sequence).

This clonotype was seen more than once but under ten times. The chain recombines TRBV5-1 with TRBJ1-4; the D gene is possibly TRBD1 (5 bases). V was cut by 0 bases and J by 7 bases, with 13 bases left in between. CDR1 is SGHRS, CDR2 YFSETQ, per germline. There are 15 residues in the CDR3. CDR3: CASSLESGTVEKLFF. The CDR3 DNA is TGCGCCAGCAGCTTGGAGTCCGGGACGGTTGAAAAACTGTTTTTT.

A few counts support this clonotype. This chain connects TRBV27 to TRBJ2-1, with D unclear. Trimming shortened V by 2 bases and J by 10 bases, and 24 bases separated the two germline ends. In germline, CDR1 is MNHEY, CDR2 SMNVEV (reference sequence). This CDR3 contains 17 residues. The CDR3 reads CASSLDGLGRAGGEQFF. The DNA for the CDR3 is TGTGCCAGCAGTTTAGACGGGTTGGGCCGTGCTGGTGGGGAGCAGTTCTTC.

This clonotype has only a few counts. The CDR3: CASSQDSPSGGLYANTGELFF. Here the CDR3 DNA reads TGCGCCAGCAGCCAAGATTCACCTAGCGGGGGGCTTTACGCGAACACCGGGGAGCTGTTTTTT. The gene calls are TRBV4-1 and TRBJ2-2, with TRBD2 identical over 11 bases. The CDR3 totals 21 residues. Germline V gives CDR1 MGHRA, CDR2 YSYEKL. J gave up 0 bases and V 0 bases, and 12 bases lay outside the gene matches.

This chain uses TRBV2 with TRBJ1-4; D gene uncertain. Germline loops: CDR1 SNHLY, CDR2 FYNNEI. The V and J ends lost 2 bases and 4 bases respectively, with 8 bases between them. The CDR3 spans 14 residues. In DNA, the CDR3 is TGTGCCAGCAGTGAAAAACAGATTAATGAAAAACTGTTTTTT. It codes for CASSEKQINEKLFF.

This clonotype was observed a few times. The V gene is TRBV6-6, the J gene TRBJ1-2; D might be TRBD1 (5 bases). V was clipped by 11 bases and J by 5 bases, with 9 bases between them. The CDR3 covers 10 residues. CDR1 is MNHNY, CDR2 SVGAGI, per germline (reference sequence). This chain's CDR3 is CAGGNYGYTF. The CDR3 nucleotides are TGTGCCGGGGGTAATTATGGCTACACCTTC.

This clonotype was seen a handful of times. The chain couples TRBV9 to TRBJ2-1; 7 nucleotides align to TRBD2. This CDR3 is built from 15 residues. The germline CDR1 and CDR2 sequences are SGDLS and YYNGEE. With V trimmed by 0 bases and J by 3 bases, 3 bases remained unmatched. The CDR3: CASSVDGGSYNEQFF. CDR3 bases: TGTGCCAGCAGCGTAGACGGGGGGAGCTACAATGAGCAGTTCTTC. The complete variable domain, with remaining parts taken from reference TRBV9 and TRBJ2-1, reads DSGVTQTPKHLITATGQRVTLRCSPRSGDLSVYWYQQSLDQGLQFLIQYYNGEERAKGNILERFSAQQFPDLHSELNLSSLELGDSALYFCASSVDGGSYNEQFFGPGTRLTVL.

The gene calls are TRBV6-2 or TRBV6-3 and TRBJ2-3, with 13 bases aligning to TRBD2. Germline assignment: CDR1 MNHEY and CDR2 SVGEGT. Trimming removed 6 bases from V and 11 bases from J; junction bases left unmatched: 5. This CDR3 has 13 residues. In DNA form, the CDR3 reads TGTGCCAGCAGCCCCGGACTAGCGGGGGAGCAGTATTTT. As protein: CASSPGLAGEQYF.

The rearrangement uses TRBV7-9 and TRBJ2-1; D is possibly TRBD1 (6 bases). The V and J ends lost 5 bases and 10 bases respectively, with 18 bases between them. This CDR3 comprises 14 residues. Germline V gene lookup returns CDR1 SEHNR and CDR2 FQNEAQ (reference sequence). The CDR3 reads CASSPSKGVGEQFF. The CDR3 DNA reads TGTGCCAGCAGCCCAAGCAAGGGGGTTGGCGAGCAGTTCTTC.

This sequence joins TRBV3-1 and TRBJ2-1, with D possibly called TRBD1 or TRBD2 (6 bases each). V was clipped by 0 bases and J by 9 bases, with 12 bases between them. CDR1 and CDR2 (germline): LGHDT, YNNKEL (reference sequence). This CDR3 is built from 14 residues. CDR3 in amino acids: CASSQDRGEIEQFF. Here the CDR3 DNA reads TGTGCCAGCAGCCAAGATAGGGGGGAAATTGAGCAGTTCTTC.

This clonotype was observed a few times. The chain uses TRBV29-1 and TRBJ2-3; 8 bases fit TRBD2. The germline V gene encodes CDR1 SQVTM and CDR2 ANQGSEA. The V and J ends lost 7 bases and 1 base, in that order; junction bases with no gene match: 7. CDR3 length: 14 amino acids. CDR3 nucleotide sequence: TGCAGCGGTGAGATAGCGGGACGCACAGATACGCAGTATTTT. Amino acids: CSGEIAGRTDTQYF.

In its sample, this clonotype was seen a few times. The CDR3 bases are TGCGCCAGCAGCCAAGATGAGGGGGGGGCGTCCTACGAGCAGTACTTC. This encodes CASSQDEGGASYEQYF. The V gene is TRBV4-1, the J gene TRBJ2-7, with a tentative D call TRBD2 (7 bases). Trimming cost V 0 bases and J 1 base, with 13 bases left between them. The CDR3 consists of 16 residues. The germline gives CDR1 MGHRA, CDR2 YSYEKL.

V usage is TRBV27 and J usage is TRBJ2-1, with D unresolved. CDR1 and CDR2 (germline): MNHEY, SMNVEV (reference sequence). The CDR3 length is 16 residues. The V end lost 0 bases, the J end lost 0 bases, and 9 bases lay between the germline ends. CDR3 amino acids: CASSLSLMHSYNEQFF. In DNA, the CDR3 is TGTGCCAGCAGTTTATCTCTGATGCACTCCTACAATGAGCAGTTCTTC.

The CDR3 reads CASSLEASGSTDTQYF. In DNA form, the CDR3 reads TGCGCCAGCAGCTTGGAGGCTAGCGGGAGCACAGATACGCAGTATTTT. The rearrangement joins TRBV5-1 to TRBJ2-3; 8 bases map to TRBD2. The CDR3 loop spans 16 amino acids. Germline V gives CDR1 SGHRS, CDR2 YFSETQ. The trim removed 0 bases at V and 0 bases at J, leaving 3 bases unmatched.

The rearrangement joins TRBV11-3 to TRBJ2-1; 11 bases line up with TRBD2. Germline CDR1 and CDR2: SGHNT and YENEEA. This CDR3 spans 17 amino acids. The V segment lost 5 bases and the J segment 4 bases; nucleotides outside the gene matches: 10. CDR3 DNA: TGTGCCAGCAGCACACCGACTAGCGGGGATTCATACAATGAGCAGTTCTTC. Protein product: CASSTPTSGDSYNEQFF.

The table lists this clonotype with a few counts. The V gene is TRBV4-2, the J gene TRBJ2-5; weak D call: TRBD1 (5 bases). V dropped 4 bases and J dropped 2 bases, with 8 bases sitting between them. Germline-derived CDR1 and CDR2 are LGHNA and YNFKEQ. The CDR3 sequence is 13 residues long. CDR3 residues: CASSLRVQETQYF. Here the CDR3 DNA reads TGTGCCAGCAGCCTCAGGGTACAAGAGACCCAGTACTTC.

This chain joins TRBV24-1 and TRBJ2-5; D assignment may be TRBD1 or TRBD2 (5 bases each). The CDR3 has 15 residues. Trimming shortened V by 0 bases and J by 5 bases, and 12 bases separated the two germline ends. Germline V gene sequence: CDR1 KGHDR, CDR2 SFDVKD. The CDR3 DNA follows: TGTGCCACCAGTGATTTGCAACGGGGCAGGGAGACCCAGTACTTC. This translates into CATSDLQRGRETQYF.

The table lists this clonotype with a few counts. The chain couples TRBV9 to TRBJ2-2; D is unresolved. There are 14 residues in the CDR3. The germline V gene has CDR1 SGDLS and CDR2 YYNGEE. The V end was cut by 3 bases, the J end by 4 bases, with 10 bases between. The CDR3 region is CASSGEASTGELFF. CDR3 coding DNA: TGTGCCAGCAGCGGAGAAGCTAGCACCGGGGAGCTGTTTTTT. The full variable domain, with the rest looked up from reference TRBV9 and TRBJ2-2, is DSGVTQTPKHLITATGQRVTLRCSPRSGDLSVYWYQQSLDQGLQFLIQYYNGEERAKGNILERFSAQQFPDLHSELNLSSLELGDSALYFCASSGEASTGELFFGEGSRLTVL.

This clonotype came up a few times. V usage is TRBV4-3 and J usage is TRBJ2-7; 9 bases are shared with TRBD1. CDR1 and CDR2 from the germline V gene are LGHNA and YSLEER. V shed 2 bases and J 1 base; nucleotides not matched to a gene: 6. The CDR3 is 16 amino acids. The CDR3 reads CASSQSLGQGSYEQYF. CDR3 bases: TGCGCCAGCAGCCAAAGTCTAGGACAGGGGTCCTACGAGCAGTACTTC.

This clonotype appeared a few times. This chain connects TRBV7-9 to TRBJ2-1, with TRBD2 matching over 15 bases. The CDR3 loop spans 20 amino acids. Per germline, CDR1 SEHNR and CDR2 FQNEAQ (reference sequence). J gave up 2 bases and V 1 base, and 9 bases lay outside the gene matches. CDR3 DNA sequence: TGTGCCAGCAGCTTAGGGACTAGCGGGGGGGGCGGTGGCCCCTACAATGAGCAGTTCTTC. Amino acid sequence: CASSLGTSGGGGGPYNEQFF.

The genes are TRBV4-2 and TRBJ2-3; 9 positions agree with TRBD2. The CDR3 loop spans 16 amino acids. V was clipped by 0 bases and J by 4 bases; unmatched bases: 5. From germline, CDR1 is LGHNA and CDR2 YNFKEQ. The CDR3 region has the DNA TGTGCCAGCAGCCAAGATGGCGGGGGGGCCCCAGATACGCAGTATTTT. The encoded protein is CASSQDGGGAPDTQYF.

The chain carries TRBV5-4 and TRBJ2-2; D may match TRBD1 or TRBD2 (6 bases each). The germline V and J ends were trimmed by 4 bases and 1 base, with 14 bases remaining between them. Per germline, CDR1 SGHNT and CDR2 YYREEE (reference sequence). This CDR3 region has 16 residues. The DNA of the CDR3 is TGTGCCAGCAGCAGCCAGGGGCGGGGGAACACCGGGGAGCTGTTTTTT. Amino acid sequence: CASSSQGRGNTGELFF.

Concerning this clonotype: Its ends do not fully match the called genes, so a read error is possible. The J gene is TRBJ2-2, the V gene TRBV5-1; tentative D call: TRBD2 (6 bases). CDR3 length: 16 amino acids. Germline CDR1 and CDR2: SGHRS and YFSETQ. In DNA, the CDR3 is TGCGCCAGTAGCTTGTATGGAGGGTTGAGCACCGGGGAGCTGTTTTTT. Its translation is CASSLYGGLSTGELFF.